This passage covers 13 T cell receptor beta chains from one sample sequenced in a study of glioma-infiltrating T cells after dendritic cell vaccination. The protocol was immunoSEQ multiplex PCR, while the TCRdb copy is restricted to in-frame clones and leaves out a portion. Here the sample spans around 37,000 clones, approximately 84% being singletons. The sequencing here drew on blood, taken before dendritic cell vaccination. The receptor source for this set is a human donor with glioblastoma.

DNA of the CDR3: TGTGCCAGCAGCGCCGCAGGGGTGGTGACCCAGTACTTC. Its translation: CASSAAGVVTQYF. This sequence joins TRBV27 and TRBJ2-5; D may be TRBD1 (6 bases). CDR1 MNHEY and CDR2 SMNVEV come from the germline V gene (reference sequence). V shed 6 bases and J shed 7 bases, with 15 bases lying between them. The CDR3 has 13 residues.

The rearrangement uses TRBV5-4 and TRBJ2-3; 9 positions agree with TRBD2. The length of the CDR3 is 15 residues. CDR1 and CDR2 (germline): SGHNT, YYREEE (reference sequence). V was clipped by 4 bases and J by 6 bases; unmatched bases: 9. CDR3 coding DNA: TGTGCCAGCAGCCCTTGGCGGGGGGGCGGTGATACGCAGTATTTT. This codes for CASSPWRGGGDTQYF.

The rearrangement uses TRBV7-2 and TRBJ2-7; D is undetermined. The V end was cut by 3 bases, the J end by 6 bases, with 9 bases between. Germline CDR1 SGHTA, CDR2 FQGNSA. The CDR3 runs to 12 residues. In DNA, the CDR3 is TGTGCCAGCAGCTTGGAGCTTGGCGAGCAGTACTTC. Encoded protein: CASSLELGEQYF.

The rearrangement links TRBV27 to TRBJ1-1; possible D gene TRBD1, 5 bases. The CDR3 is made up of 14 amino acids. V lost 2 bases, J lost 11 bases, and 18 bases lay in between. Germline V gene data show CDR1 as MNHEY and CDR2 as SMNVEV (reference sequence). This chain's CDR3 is CASSLNGNRFMAFF. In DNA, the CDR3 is TGTGCCAGCAGTTTAAACGGCAACAGGTTTATGGCTTTCTTT.

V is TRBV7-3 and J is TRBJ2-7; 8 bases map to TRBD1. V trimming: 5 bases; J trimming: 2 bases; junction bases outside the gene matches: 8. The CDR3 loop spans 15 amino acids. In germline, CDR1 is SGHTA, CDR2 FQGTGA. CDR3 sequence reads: CASSPTGQGAYEQYF. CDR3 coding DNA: TGTGCCAGCAGCCCCACAGGACAGGGAGCCTACGAGCAGTACTTC.

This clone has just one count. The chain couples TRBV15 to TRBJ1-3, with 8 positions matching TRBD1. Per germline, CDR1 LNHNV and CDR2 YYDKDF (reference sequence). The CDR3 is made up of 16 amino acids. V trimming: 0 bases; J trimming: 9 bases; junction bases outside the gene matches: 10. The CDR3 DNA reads TGTGCCACCAGCAGAGACGTGCTAGGACAGGGAGTCACCATATATTTT. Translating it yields CATSRDVLGQGVTIYF.

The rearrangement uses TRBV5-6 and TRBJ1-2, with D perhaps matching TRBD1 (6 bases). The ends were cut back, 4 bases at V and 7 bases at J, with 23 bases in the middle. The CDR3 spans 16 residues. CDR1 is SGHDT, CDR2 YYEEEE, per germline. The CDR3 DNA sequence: TGTGCCAGCAGCAGAACAGGGTGGCCTGGGGGTTTTGGCTACACCTTC. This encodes CASSRTGWPGGFGYTF. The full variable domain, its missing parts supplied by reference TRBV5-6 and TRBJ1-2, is DAGVTQSPTHLIKTRGQQVTLRCSPKSGHDTVSWYQQALGQGPQFIFQYYEEEERQRGNFPDRFSGHQFPNYSSELNVNALLLGDSALYLCASSRTGWPGGFGYTFGSGTRLTVV.

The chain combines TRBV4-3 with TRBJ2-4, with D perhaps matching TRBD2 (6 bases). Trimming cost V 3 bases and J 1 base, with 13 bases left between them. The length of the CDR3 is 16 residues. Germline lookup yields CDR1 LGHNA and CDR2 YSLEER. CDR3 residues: CASSHVRGSAKNIQYF. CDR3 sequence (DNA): TGCGCCAGCAGCCACGTACGGGGGTCTGCCAAAAACATTCAGTACTTC.

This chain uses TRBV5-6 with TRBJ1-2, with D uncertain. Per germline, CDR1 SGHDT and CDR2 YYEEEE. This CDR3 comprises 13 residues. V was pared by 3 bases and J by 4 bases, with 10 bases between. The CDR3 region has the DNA TGTGCCAGCAGCTCGAGTGTCGGCTATGGCTACACCTTC. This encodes CASSSSVGYGYTF.

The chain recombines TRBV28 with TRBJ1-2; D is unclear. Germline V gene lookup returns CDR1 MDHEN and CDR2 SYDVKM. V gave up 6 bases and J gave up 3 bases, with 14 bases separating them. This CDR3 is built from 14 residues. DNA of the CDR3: TGTGCCAGCAGCAGAACCTGGGCTGACTATGGCTACACCTTC. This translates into CASSRTWADYGYTF.

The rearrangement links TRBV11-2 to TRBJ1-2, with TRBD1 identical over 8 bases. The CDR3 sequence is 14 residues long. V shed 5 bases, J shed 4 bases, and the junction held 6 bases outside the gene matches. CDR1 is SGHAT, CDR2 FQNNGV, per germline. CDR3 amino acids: CASSPGQGGYGYTF. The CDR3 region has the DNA TGTGCCAGCAGCCCCGGACAGGGAGGCTATGGCTACACCTTC.

The CDR3 nucleotides read TGTGCCAGCAGCTTAGCCTCTAGCGGGGGACCCTACGAGCAGTACTTC. Protein: CASSLASSGGPYEQYF. The J gene is TRBJ2-7, the V gene TRBV7-2; 10 nucleotides agree with TRBD2. V was pared by 0 bases and J by 2 bases, with 4 bases of the junction left unmatched. CDR3 length: 16 residues. Germline V gene data show CDR1 as SGHTA and CDR2 as FQGNSA.

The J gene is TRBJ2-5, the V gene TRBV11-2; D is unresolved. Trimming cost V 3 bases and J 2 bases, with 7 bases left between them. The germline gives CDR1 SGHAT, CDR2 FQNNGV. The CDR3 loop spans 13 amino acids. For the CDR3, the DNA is TGTGCCAGCAGCTTCGGTAATCAAGAGACCCAGTACTTC. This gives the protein CASSFGNQETQYF.